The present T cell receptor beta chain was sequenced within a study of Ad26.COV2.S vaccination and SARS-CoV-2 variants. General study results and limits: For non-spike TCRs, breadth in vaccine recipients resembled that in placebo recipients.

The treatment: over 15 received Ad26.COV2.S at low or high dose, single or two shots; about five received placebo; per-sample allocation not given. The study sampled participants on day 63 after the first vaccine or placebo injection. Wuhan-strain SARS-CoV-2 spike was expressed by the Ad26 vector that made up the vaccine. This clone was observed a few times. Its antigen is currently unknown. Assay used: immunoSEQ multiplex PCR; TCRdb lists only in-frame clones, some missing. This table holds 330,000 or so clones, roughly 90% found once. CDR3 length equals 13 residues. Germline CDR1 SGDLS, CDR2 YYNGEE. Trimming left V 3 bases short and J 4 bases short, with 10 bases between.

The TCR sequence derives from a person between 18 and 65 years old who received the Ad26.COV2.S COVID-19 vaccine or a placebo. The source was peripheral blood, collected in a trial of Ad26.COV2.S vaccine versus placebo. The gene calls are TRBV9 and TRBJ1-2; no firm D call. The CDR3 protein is CASSADLFYGYTF. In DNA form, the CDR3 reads TGTGCCAGCAGCGCAGATCTCTTCTATGGCTACACCTTC.